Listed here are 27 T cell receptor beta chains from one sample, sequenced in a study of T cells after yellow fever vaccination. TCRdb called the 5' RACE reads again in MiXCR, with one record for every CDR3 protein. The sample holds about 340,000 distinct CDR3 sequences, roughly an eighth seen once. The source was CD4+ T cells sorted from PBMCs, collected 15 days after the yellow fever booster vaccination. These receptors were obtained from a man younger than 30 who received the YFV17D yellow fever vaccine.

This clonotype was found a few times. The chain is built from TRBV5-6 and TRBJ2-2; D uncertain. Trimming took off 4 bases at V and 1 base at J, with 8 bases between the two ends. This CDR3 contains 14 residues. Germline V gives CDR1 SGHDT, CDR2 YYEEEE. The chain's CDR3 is CASSRRLNTGELFF. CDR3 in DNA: TGTGCCAGCAGCCGTCGATTGAACACCGGGGAGCTGTTTTTT.

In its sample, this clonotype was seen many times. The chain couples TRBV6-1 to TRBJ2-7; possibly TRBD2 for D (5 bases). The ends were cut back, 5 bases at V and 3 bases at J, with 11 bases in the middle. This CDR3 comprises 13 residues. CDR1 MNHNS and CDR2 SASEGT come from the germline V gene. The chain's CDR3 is CASSLRRDYEQYV. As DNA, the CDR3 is TGTGCCAGCAGTCTACGACGGGACTACGAGCAGTACGTC.

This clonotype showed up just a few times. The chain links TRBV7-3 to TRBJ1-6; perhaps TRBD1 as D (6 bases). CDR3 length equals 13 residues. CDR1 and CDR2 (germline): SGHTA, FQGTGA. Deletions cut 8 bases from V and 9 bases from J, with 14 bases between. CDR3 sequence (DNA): TGTGCCAGCCCCGACAGGAGATGTTCACCCCTCCACTTT. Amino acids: CASPDRRCSPLHF.

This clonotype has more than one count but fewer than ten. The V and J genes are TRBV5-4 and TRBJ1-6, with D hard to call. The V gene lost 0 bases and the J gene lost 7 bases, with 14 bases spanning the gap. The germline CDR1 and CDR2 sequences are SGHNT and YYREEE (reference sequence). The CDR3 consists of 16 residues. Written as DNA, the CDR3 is TGTGCCAGCAGCTTGGACGGATCCTCTTGGAATTCACCCCTCCACTTT. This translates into CASSLDGSSWNSPLHF.

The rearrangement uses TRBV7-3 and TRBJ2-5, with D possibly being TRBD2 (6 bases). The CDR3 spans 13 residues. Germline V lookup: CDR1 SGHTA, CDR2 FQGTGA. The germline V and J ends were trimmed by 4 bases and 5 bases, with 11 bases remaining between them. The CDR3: CASSWRARETQYF. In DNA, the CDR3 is TGTGCCAGCAGCTGGAGGGCCCGGGAGACCCAGTACTTC. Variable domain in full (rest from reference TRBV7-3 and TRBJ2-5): GAGVSQTPSNKVTEKGKYVELRCDPISGHTALYWYRQSLGQGPEFLIYFQGTGAADDSGLPNDRFFAVRPEGSVSTLKIQRTERGDSAVYLCASSWRARETQYFGPGTRLLVL.

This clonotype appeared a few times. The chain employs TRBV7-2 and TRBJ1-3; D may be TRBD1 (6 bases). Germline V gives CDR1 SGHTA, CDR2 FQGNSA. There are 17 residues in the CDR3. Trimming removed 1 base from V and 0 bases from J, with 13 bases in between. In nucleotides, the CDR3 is TGTGCCAGCAGCTTAGTGGGGACACCCATCTCTGGAAACACCATATATTTT. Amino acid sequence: CASSLVGTPISGNTIYF.

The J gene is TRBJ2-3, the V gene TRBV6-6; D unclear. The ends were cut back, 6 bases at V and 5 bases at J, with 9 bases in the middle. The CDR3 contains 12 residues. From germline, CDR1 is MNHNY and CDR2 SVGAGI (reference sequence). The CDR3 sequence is CASSPSIDTQYF. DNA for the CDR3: TGTGCCAGCAGCCCCTCTATAGATACGCAGTATTTT.

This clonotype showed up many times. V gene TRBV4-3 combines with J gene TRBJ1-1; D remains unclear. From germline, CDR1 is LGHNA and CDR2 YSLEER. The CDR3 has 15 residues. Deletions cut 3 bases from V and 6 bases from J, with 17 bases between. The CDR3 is CASSQGEESFSEAFF. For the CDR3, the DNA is TGCGCCAGCAGCCAGGGCGAGGAATCGTTCTCTGAAGCTTTCTTT.

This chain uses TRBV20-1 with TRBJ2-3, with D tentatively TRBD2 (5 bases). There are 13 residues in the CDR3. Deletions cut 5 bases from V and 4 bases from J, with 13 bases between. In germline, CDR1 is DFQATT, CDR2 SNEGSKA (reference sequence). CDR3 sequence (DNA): TGCAGTGCTTCCTTCGGGGAATCAGATACGCAGTATTTT. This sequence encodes CSASFGESDTQYF.

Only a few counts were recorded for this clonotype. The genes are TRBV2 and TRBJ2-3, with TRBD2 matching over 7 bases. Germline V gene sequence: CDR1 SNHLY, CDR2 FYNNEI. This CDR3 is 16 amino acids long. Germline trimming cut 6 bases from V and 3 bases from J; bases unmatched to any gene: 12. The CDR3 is CASRPLGGGFTDTQYF. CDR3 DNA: TGTGCCAGCAGGCCCCTGGGCGGGGGATTTACAGATACGCAGTATTTT.

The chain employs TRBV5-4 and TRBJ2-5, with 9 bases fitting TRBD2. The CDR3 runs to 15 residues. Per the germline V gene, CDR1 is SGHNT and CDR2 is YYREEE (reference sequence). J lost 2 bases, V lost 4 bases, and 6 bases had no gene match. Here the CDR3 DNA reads TGTGCCAGCAGCGTCCTCCTAGCGGGGCAAGAGACCCAGTACTTC. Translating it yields CASSVLLAGQETQYF.

Here the CDR3 reads CASSPAGTSGSYEQYF. The DNA for the CDR3 is TGTGCCAGCAGCCCGGCCGGGACTAGCGGCTCCTACGAGCAGTACTTC. The chain has TRBV7-3 and TRBJ2-7, with TRBD2 matching 11 bases. The CDR3 contains 16 residues. Trimming removed 5 bases from V and 0 bases from J; junction bases left unmatched: 6. Germline CDR1 SGHTA, CDR2 FQGTGA.

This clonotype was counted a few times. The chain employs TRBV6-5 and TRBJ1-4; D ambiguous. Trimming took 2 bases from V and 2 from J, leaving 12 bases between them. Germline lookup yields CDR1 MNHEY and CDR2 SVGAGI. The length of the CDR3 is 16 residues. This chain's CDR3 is CASSYTDPATNEKLFF. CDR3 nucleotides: TGTGCCAGCAGTTACACTGATCCGGCGACTAATGAAAAACTGTTTTTT.

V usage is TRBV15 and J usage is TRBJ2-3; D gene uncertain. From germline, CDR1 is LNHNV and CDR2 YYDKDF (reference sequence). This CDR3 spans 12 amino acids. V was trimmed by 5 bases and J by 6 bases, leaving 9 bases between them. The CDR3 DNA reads TGTGCCACCAGCGTACAAGCGGATACGCAGTATTTT. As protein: CATSVQADTQYF.

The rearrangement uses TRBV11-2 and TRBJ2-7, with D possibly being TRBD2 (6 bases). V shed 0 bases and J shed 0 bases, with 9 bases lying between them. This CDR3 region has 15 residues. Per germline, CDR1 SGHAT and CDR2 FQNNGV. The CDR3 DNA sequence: TGTGCCAGCAGCTTAGATGGAGGGGTCTCCTACGAGCAGTACTTC. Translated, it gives CASSLDGGVSYEQYF.

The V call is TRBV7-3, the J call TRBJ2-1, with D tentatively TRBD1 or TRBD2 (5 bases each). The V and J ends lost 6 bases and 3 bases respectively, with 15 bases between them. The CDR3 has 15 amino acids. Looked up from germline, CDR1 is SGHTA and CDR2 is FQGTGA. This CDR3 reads CASRLPGRGYNEQFF. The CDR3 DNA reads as TGTGCCAGCAGATTACCGGGACGGGGCTACAATGAGCAGTTCTTC. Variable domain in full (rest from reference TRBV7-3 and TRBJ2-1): GAGVSQTPSNKVTEKGKYVELRCDPISGHTALYWYRQSLGQGPEFLIYFQGTGAADDSGLPNDRFFAVRPEGSVSTLKIQRTERGDSAVYLCASRLPGRGYNEQFFGPGTRLTVL.

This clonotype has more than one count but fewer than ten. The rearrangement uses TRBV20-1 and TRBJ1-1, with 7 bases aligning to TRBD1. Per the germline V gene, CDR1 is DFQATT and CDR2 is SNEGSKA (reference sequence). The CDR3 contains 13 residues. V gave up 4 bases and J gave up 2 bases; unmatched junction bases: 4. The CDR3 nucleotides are TGCAGTGCTACAGGGACAGACAACACTGAAGCTTTCTTT. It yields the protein CSATGTDNTEAFF.

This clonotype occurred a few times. This CDR3 is CASSLVPGLREQFF. The CDR3 DNA sequence: TGTGCCAGCAGCTTAGTCCCGGGACTACGTGAGCAGTTCTTC. The rearrangement links TRBV11-1 to TRBJ2-1; 7 bases are shared with TRBD2. The CDR3 is made up of 14 amino acids. The ends lost 1 base at V and 9 bases at J; junction bases unmatched: 6. The germline gives CDR1 SGHAT, CDR2 FQDESV (reference sequence).

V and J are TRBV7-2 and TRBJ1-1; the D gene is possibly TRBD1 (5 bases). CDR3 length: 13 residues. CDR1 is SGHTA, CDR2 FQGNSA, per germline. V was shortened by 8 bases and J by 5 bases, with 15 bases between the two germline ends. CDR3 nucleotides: TGTGCCAGCGCAATTAGGGGAACGACTGAAGCTTTCTTT. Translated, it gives CASAIRGTTEAFF.

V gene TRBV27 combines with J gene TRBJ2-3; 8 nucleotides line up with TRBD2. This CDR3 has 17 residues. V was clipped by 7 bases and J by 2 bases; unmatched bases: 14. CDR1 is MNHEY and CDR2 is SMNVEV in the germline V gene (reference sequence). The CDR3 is CASKTLGERGYTDTQYF. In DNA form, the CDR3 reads TGTGCCAGCAAAACCCTCGGGGAGCGGGGGTACACAGATACGCAGTATTTT.

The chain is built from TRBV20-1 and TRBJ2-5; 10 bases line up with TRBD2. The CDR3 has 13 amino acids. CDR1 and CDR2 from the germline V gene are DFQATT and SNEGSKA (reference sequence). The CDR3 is CSKPGLAEETQYF. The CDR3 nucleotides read TGCAGCAAACCCGGACTAGCGGAAGAGACCCAGTACTTC.

This CDR3 reads CASSLGAGYDSPLHF. CDR3 sequence (DNA): TGCGCCAGCAGCTTGGGGGCGGGTTACGATTCACCCCTCCACTTT. The chain links TRBV5-1 to TRBJ1-6; D gene ambiguous. The V end was cut by 0 bases, the J end by 8 bases, with 12 bases between. CDR1 SGHRS and CDR2 YFSETQ come from the germline V gene. The CDR3 extends over 15 amino acids. The full variable domain, completed using reference TRBV5-1 and TRBJ1-6, is KAGVTQTPRYLIKTRGQQVTLSCSPISGHRSVSWYQQTPGQGLQFLFEYFSETQRNKGNFPGRFSGRQFSNSRSEMNVSTLELGDSALYLCASSLGAGYDSPLHFGNGTRLTVT.

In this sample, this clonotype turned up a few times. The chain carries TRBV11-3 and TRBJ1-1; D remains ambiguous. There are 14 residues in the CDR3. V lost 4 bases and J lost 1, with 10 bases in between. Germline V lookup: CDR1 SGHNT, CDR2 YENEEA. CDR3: CASSYSGENTEAFF. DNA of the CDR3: TGTGCCAGCAGCTACTCAGGCGAGAACACTGAAGCTTTCTTT. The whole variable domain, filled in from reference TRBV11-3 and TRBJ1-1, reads EAGVVQSPRYKIIEKKQPVAFWCNPISGHNTLYWYLQNLGQGPELLIRYENEEAVDDSQLPKDRFSAERLKGVDSTLKIQPAELGDSAVYLCASSYSGENTEAFFGQGTRLTVV.

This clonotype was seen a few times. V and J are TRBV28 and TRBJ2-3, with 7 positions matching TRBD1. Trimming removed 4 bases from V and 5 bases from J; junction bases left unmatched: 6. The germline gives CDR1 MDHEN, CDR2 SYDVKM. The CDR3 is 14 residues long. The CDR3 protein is CASSSGTAEDTQYF. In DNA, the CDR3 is TGTGCCAGCAGTTCCGGGACAGCGGAAGATACGCAGTATTTT.

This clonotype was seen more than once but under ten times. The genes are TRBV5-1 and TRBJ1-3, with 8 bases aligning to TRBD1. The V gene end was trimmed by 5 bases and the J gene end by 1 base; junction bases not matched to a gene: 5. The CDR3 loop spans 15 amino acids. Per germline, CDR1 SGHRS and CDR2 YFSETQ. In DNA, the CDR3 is TGCGCCAGCAGTCCGACAGGGGAGTCTGGAAACACCATATATTTT. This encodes CASSPTGESGNTIYF. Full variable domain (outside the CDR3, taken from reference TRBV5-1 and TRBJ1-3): KAGVTQTPRYLIKTRGQQVTLSCSPISGHRSVSWYQQTPGQGLQFLFEYFSETQRNKGNFPGRFSGRQFSNSRSEMNVSTLELGDSALYLCASSPTGESGNTIYFGEGSWLTVV.

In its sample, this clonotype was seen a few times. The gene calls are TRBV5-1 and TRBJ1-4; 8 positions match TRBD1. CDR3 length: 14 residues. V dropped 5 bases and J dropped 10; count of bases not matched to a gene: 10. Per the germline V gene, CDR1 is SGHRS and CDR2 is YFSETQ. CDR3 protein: CASRTNRGDGKLFF. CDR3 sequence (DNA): TGCGCCAGCAGAACAAACAGGGGGGATGGAAAACTGTTTTTT.

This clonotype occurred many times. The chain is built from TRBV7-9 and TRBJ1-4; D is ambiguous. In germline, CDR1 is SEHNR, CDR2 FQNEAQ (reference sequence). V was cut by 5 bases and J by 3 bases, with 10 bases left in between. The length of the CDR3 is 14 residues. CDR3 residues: CASSKSVANEKLFF. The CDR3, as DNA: TGTGCCAGCAGCAAGTCCGTTGCTAATGAAAAACTGTTTTTT.